This T cell receptor (beta chain) was recorded in a study of T cell repertoires in cytomegalovirus infection. Study-level background: Indicated by public TCR beta signatures were CMV infection and matching HLA type.

CDR1 and CDR2 from the germline V gene are SGHTA and FQGNSA. The CDR3 spans 15 residues. V shed 2 bases and J 10 bases; nucleotides not matched to a gene: 7. This clonotype was seen at least ten times. MiXCR, applied by TCRdb to the reads, yields one record per CDR3 protein. The sample gives about 140,000 distinct CDR3 sequences, 5% to 6.5% of which show up once; 15% to 20% is in the top ten. The clonotype was recovered from a human donor in good health (CMV status not recorded). Some clones in this sample may be carry-over from other donors' samples. V usage is TRBV7-2 and J usage is TRBJ1-6; 8 nucleotides match TRBD1. The sequencing input was PBMCs. The CDR3 loop reads CASSLRRQGNSPLHF. The CDR3 nucleotides are TGTGCCAGCAGCTTACGACGACAGGGGAACTCACCCCTCCACTTT.